This T cell receptor (beta chain) stems from a study of early T cells in non-severe SARS-CoV-2 infection. Only one count was recorded for this clonotype. One entry per CDR3 protein, called by TCRdb with MiXCR from the 5' RACE reads. Among around 58,000 distinct CDR3 sequences listed, 7.7% were seen once. The germline V gene encodes CDR1 SGHRS and CDR2 YFSETQ. V was pared by 0 bases and J by 1 base, with 4 bases between. There are 14 residues in the CDR3. This chain uses TRBV5-1 with TRBJ2-2; no definite D call. The sequencing here drew on whole blood, taken at baseline. This receptor was obtained from an adult who was a healthcare worker with PCR-confirmed SARS-CoV-2 infection or an uninfected control (not recorded which). This CDR3 reads CASSLAMNTGELFF. The CDR3 DNA is TGCGCCAGCAGCTTGGCCATGAACACCGGGGAGCTGTTTTTT.